Following are 16 T cell receptor beta chains from one sample sequenced in a study of long-term antiretroviral therapy in people with HIV. This was the immunoSEQ v3.0 assay at survey level. This table comes from immunoSEQ multiplex PCR, and its TCRdb copy is limited to in-frame clones, with some not included. In the table there are 15,000 or so clones, roughly 94% of which are singletons. Specimen: unsorted PBMCs, collected just under 6.5 years after starting antiretroviral therapy. Every receptor here comes from a woman aged 50 to 65 with HIV.

Written as DNA, the CDR3 is TGCGCCAGCAGCCAAGATCCCGGGACTGACTACAATGAGCAGTTCTTC. Its translation is CASSQDPGTDYNEQFF. This chain uses TRBV4-1 with TRBJ2-1; TRBD2 is a possible D gene (6 bases). Trimming pared 0 bases from V and 3 bases from J, leaving 12 bases between. CDR3 size: 16 residues. Germline CDR1 reads MGHRA; CDR2 reads YSYEKL.

This clone was observed a single time. The chain combines TRBV2 with TRBJ1-1, with 9 bases matching TRBD1. The V gene's germline CDR1 is SNHLY and CDR2 FYNNEI. J was trimmed by 6 bases and V by 6 bases; bases with no gene match: 5. The CDR3 has 13 amino acids. CDR3 sequence reads: CASRGQGFPEAFF. CDR3 nucleotides: TGTGCCAGCAGGGGACAGGGCTTCCCTGAAGCTTTCTTT.

The genes are TRBV5-1 and TRBJ2-7; D perhaps matches TRBD2 (6 bases). The CDR3 spans 15 residues. Germline values: CDR1 SGHRS, CDR2 YFSETQ. Trimming cost V 0 bases and J 0 bases, with 10 bases left between them. The CDR3 DNA follows: TGCGCCAGCAGCTTGGCGCTAGCGAGCTCCTACGAGCAGTACTTC. Translated: CASSLALASSYEQYF.

The gene calls are TRBV2 and TRBJ2-3; 8 nucleotides align to TRBD1. The junction had 13 bases not matched to a gene; V was cut back by 5 bases and J by 0 bases. The CDR3 is 18 amino acids. Germline-derived CDR1 and CDR2 are SNHLY and FYNNEI. The CDR3 nucleotides read TGTGCCAGCAGTTCGTCAGGGGGCCTCTCGCCTAGCACAGATACGCAGTATTTT. This gives the protein CASSSSGGLSPSTDTQYF.

This clone showed up just a few times. Other DNA sequences in this sample translate to the same CDR3. V is TRBV6-6 and J is TRBJ2-7; 7 nucleotides match TRBD2. The V segment lost 0 bases and the J segment 4 bases; nucleotides outside the gene matches: 3. The CDR3 sequence is 14 residues long. Germline loops: CDR1 MNHNY, CDR2 SVGAGI (reference sequence). The CDR3 protein is CASSYSLAEYEQYF. Here the CDR3 DNA reads TGTGCCAGCAGTTACTCGCTAGCGGAGTACGAGCAGTACTTC.

This chain uses TRBV7-6 with TRBJ1-2; the D is unclear. Germline assignment: CDR1 SGHVS and CDR2 FNYEAQ. V gave up 1 base and J gave up 8 bases, with 23 bases separating them. The length of the CDR3 is 17 residues. DNA of the CDR3: TGTGCCAGCAGCTTAGGGTCACCTTCAGTCTGGGGTGGCGGCTACACCTTC. As protein: CASSLGSPSVWGGGYTF.

The chain carries TRBV7-2 and TRBJ2-7; 7 bases are shared with TRBD2. Trimming removed 0 bases from V and 5 bases from J; junction bases left unmatched: 7. The CDR3 has 15 amino acids. CDR1 SGHTA and CDR2 FQGNSA come from the germline V gene. This chain's CDR3 is CASSLASGKRNEQYF. The CDR3 DNA is TGTGCCAGCAGCTTAGCGAGCGGGAAGAGGAACGAGCAGTACTTC.

The chain combines TRBV16 with TRBJ2-5; D unresolved. Germline lookup yields CDR1 KGHSY and CDR2 FQNENV. CDR3 length equals 13 residues. The V end lost 4 bases, the J end lost 2 bases, and 8 bases lay between the germline ends. CDR3 nucleotide sequence: TGTGCCAGCAGCCGCGGTCTTCAAGAGACCCAGTACTTC. This sequence encodes CASSRGLQETQYF.

This clone was observed a single time. This chain connects TRBV5-4 to TRBJ2-5, with TRBD1 identical over 7 bases. V lost 4 bases to trimming and J lost 5 bases; unmatched junction nucleotides: 11. The V gene's germline CDR1 is SGHNT and CDR2 YYREEE (reference sequence). This CDR3 is built from 15 residues. For the CDR3, the DNA is TGTGCCAGCAGCATTCTAGGGGGCGGTGAGGAGACCCAGTACTTC. Its protein product is CASSILGGGEETQYF.

The chain employs TRBV6-1 and TRBJ1-5; TRBD1 matches at 7 bases. V lost 4 bases to trimming and J lost 5 bases; unmatched junction nucleotides: 14. CDR1 is MNHNS and CDR2 is SASEGT in the germline V gene. This CDR3 is built from 17 residues. The CDR3 loop is CASSARGLTTGDQPQHF. CDR3 nucleotides: TGTGCCAGCAGTGCAAGAGGACTGACCACAGGGGATCAGCCCCAGCATTTT.

The chain uses TRBV5-4 and TRBJ1-1, with D possibly TRBD1 on 5 matching bases. This CDR3 contains 15 residues. In germline, CDR1 is SGHNT, CDR2 YYREEE (reference sequence). Deletions cut 1 base from V and 5 bases from J, with 15 bases between. The CDR3 is CASSLRHLGVTEAFF. The CDR3 region has the DNA TGTGCCAGCAGCTTGAGGCACCTAGGGGTAACTGAAGCTTTCTTT.

V is TRBV7-2 and J is TRBJ2-2, with D tentatively TRBD2 (6 bases). Germline V gene lookup returns CDR1 SGHTA and CDR2 FQGNSA. The CDR3 sequence is 18 residues long. V was trimmed by 1 base and J by 8 bases, leaving 23 bases between them. The DNA for the CDR3 is TGTGCCAGCAGCTTAGTCGGGGGAAGCACCGATGTTCCAGGGGAGCTGTTTTTT. It encodes CASSLVGGSTDVPGELFF.

The V call is TRBV2, the J call TRBJ1-1, with D unclear. The V and J ends lost 5 bases and 1 base respectively, with 8 bases between them. Germline CDR1 reads SNHLY; CDR2 reads FYNNEI. The length of the CDR3 is 13 residues. CDR3 in amino acids: CASSWDSNTEAFF. The CDR3, as DNA: TGTGCCAGCAGTTGGGATTCGAACACTGAAGCTTTCTTT.

The chain recombines TRBV11-2 with TRBJ2-7; 8 bases fit TRBD1. CDR1 and CDR2 (germline): SGHAT, FQNNGV. CDR3 length: 13 amino acids. J lost 5 bases, V lost 1 base, and 1 base had no gene match. CDR3 in amino acids: CASSLGTGHEQYF. In nucleotides, the CDR3 is TGTGCCAGCAGCTTAGGGACAGGGCACGAGCAGTACTTC.

The CDR3 DNA reads as TGTGCCAGCTCACTAGTTAGCGGGTCGTTCTACGAGCAGTACTTC. It translates to CASSLVSGSFYEQYF. This chain connects TRBV18 to TRBJ2-7, with 7 bases aligning to TRBD2. The germline gives CDR1 KGHSH, CDR2 LQKENI. This CDR3 is built from 15 residues. V was clipped by 4 bases and J by 3 bases; unmatched bases: 9.

This clone was detected once. The chain employs TRBV7-6 and TRBJ1-1; D unresolved. The CDR3 extends over 13 amino acids. Deletions cut 1 base from V and 5 bases from J, with 8 bases between. Germline values: CDR1 SGHVS, CDR2 FNYEAQ. This chain's CDR3 is CASSLESGTEAFF. For the CDR3, the DNA is TGTGCCAGCAGCTTAGAGTCTGGAACTGAAGCTTTCTTT.